The next 7 T cell receptor beta chains were all read from a single sample in a study of cytomegalovirus exposure and HLA in healthy donors. Primers: 60 Vbeta forward and 13 Jbeta reverse. Generated by immunoSEQ multiplex PCR, the TCRdb table keeps only in-frame clones and is missing some. The sample comprises 150,000 or so clones, about 68% of which are singletons, and 2.1% rests with the top ten. Input material: PBMCs. These receptors all stem from a young man in good health and CMV-seronegative.

The chain employs TRBV5-6 and TRBJ1-6; a possible D gene is TRBD1 (6 bases). V was trimmed by 0 bases and J by 1 base, leaving 8 bases between them. The CDR3 consists of 16 residues. From germline, CDR1 is SGHDT and CDR2 YYEEEE. The CDR3 DNA is TGTGCCAGCAGCTTGGACAGGGAGTCCTATAATTCACCCCTCCACTTT. Its protein product is CASSLDRESYNSPLHF.

V usage is TRBV5-1 and J usage is TRBJ2-5; TRBD1 aligns across 11 bases. The CDR3 consists of 15 residues. The V gene end was trimmed by 4 bases and the J gene end by 5 bases; junction bases not matched to a gene: 7. CDR1 is SGHRS and CDR2 is YFSETQ in the germline V gene. In nucleotides, the CDR3 is TGCGCCAGCAGCCCCTGGACAGGGGGCAAGGAGACCCAGTACTTC. Protein product: CASSPWTGGKETQYF.

The chain carries TRBV28 and TRBJ1-4, with D unclear. The CDR3 runs 14 residues. Trimming pared 5 bases from V and 3 bases from J, leaving 10 bases between. Germline assignment: CDR1 MDHEN and CDR2 SYDVKM. The CDR3 here is CASSLIGANEKLFF. In DNA, the CDR3 is TGTGCCAGCAGTCTAATCGGGGCTAATGAAAAACTGTTTTTT.

The chain employs TRBV6-1 and TRBJ2-7; perhaps TRBD2 as D (5 bases). The germline V gene encodes CDR1 MNHNS and CDR2 SASEGT. CDR3 size: 12 residues. Trimming cost V 2 bases and J 5 bases, with 7 bases left between them. This CDR3 reads CASSELRDEQYF. The CDR3 DNA reads TGTGCCAGCAGTGAACTGAGGGACGAGCAGTACTTC.

CDR3 loop: CASSDDRGAGDEQFF. The CDR3, as DNA: TGCGCCAGCAGCGATGACAGGGGGGCGGGGGATGAGCAGTTCTTC. This rearrangement joins TRBV5-1 to TRBJ2-1, with 9 bases aligning to TRBD1. The CDR3 has 15 amino acids. The V segment lost 4 bases and the J segment 8 bases; nucleotides outside the gene matches: 10. Germline V CDR1 and CDR2: SGHRS, YFSETQ. Combining the CDR3 with reference TRBV5-1 and TRBJ2-1 gives the whole variable domain KAGVTQTPRYLIKTRGQQVTLSCSPISGHRSVSWYQQTPGQGLQFLFEYFSETQRNKGNFPGRFSGRQFSNSRSEMNVSTLELGDSALYLCASSDDRGAGDEQFFGPGTRLTVL.

V usage is TRBV27 and J usage is TRBJ2-1; 12 bases are a match to TRBD2. The V gene end was trimmed by 5 bases and the J gene end by 7 bases; junction bases not matched to a gene: 3. Germline values: CDR1 MNHEY, CDR2 SMNVEV (reference sequence). This CDR3 comprises 14 residues. DNA of the CDR3: TGTGCCAGCAGTCTAGCGGGGGGGGTTAATGAGCAGTTCTTC. This sequence encodes CASSLAGGVNEQFF.

J is TRBJ2-7 and V is TRBV6-1; TRBD2 aligns across 9 bases. Germline V CDR1 and CDR2: MNHNS, SASEGT. With 1 base clipped from V and 4 bases from J, the junction kept 8 bases outside the gene matches. The CDR3 is 16 amino acids. The CDR3 DNA sequence: TGTGCCAGCAGTGAAGAGGGGAGTCTAGCGGGATACGAGCAGTACTTC. It is translated as CASSEEGSLAGYEQYF.